These 20 T cell receptor beta chains came from one sample sequenced in a study of blood T cell repertoires in COVID-19. Sequencing was performed with immunoSEQ multiplex PCR; in TCRdb, only in-frame clones are kept and a portion is missing. This table has some 230,000 clones, 85% to 90% appearing once. Sequenced sample: peripheral blood. The receptor set was obtained from a woman aged 50 to 65 with COVID-19, enrolled during active disease.

The rearrangement links TRBV7-2 to TRBJ2-1, with TRBD2 as a possible D gene (5 bases). The V and J ends lost 5 bases and 5 bases respectively, with 10 bases between them. The germline V gene has CDR1 SGHTA and CDR2 FQGNSA. The CDR3 extends over 13 amino acids. DNA of the CDR3: TGTGCCAGCAGCCCGTACGGGGACAATGAGCAGTTCTTC. This translates into CASSPYGDNEQFF.

The V gene is TRBV6-5, the J gene TRBJ1-2; a weak D match, TRBD1 (6 bases). Germline CDR1 is MNHEY and CDR2 is SVGAGI. V was pared by 6 bases and J by 5 bases, with 19 bases between. The CDR3 extends over 15 amino acids. CDR3 coding DNA: TGTGCCAGCAGCCCGGGGGGGGGCGCAGAATATGGCTACACCTTC. Its protein product is CASSPGGGAEYGYTF.

This rearrangement joins TRBV28 to TRBJ1-1; TRBD1 matches 7 bases. The CDR3 runs to 14 residues. Germline-derived CDR1 and CDR2 are MDHEN and SYDVKM. Germline trimming cut 5 bases from V and 5 bases from J; bases unmatched to any gene: 8. The CDR3 here is CASSPLTGETEAFF. The CDR3 DNA reads as TGTGCCAGCAGTCCCCTAACAGGGGAAACTGAAGCTTTCTTT. The full variable domain, with the rest looked up from reference TRBV28 and TRBJ1-1, is DVKVTQSSRYLVKRTGEKVFLECVQDMDHENMFWYRQDPGLGLRLIYFSYDVKMKEKGDIPEGYSVSREKKERFSLILESASTNQTSMYLCASSPLTGETEAFFGQGTRLTVV.

Only one count was recorded for this clone. CDR3 loop: CASSRLGGSSEKLFF. Written as DNA, the CDR3 is TGCGCCAGCAGCCGACTTGGGGGCTCTAGTGAAAAACTGTTTTTT. The V call is TRBV5-1, the J call TRBJ1-4, with D perhaps matching TRBD1 (6 bases). The length of the CDR3 is 15 residues. V lost 4 bases to trimming and J lost 7 bases, with 17 bases between them. The germline CDR1 and CDR2 sequences are SGHRS and YFSETQ. Using reference TRBV5-1 and TRBJ1-4 for the parts outside the CDR3, the full variable domain is KAGVTQTPRYLIKTRGQQVTLSCSPISGHRSVSWYQQTPGQGLQFLFEYFSETQRNKGNFPGRFSGRQFSNSRSEMNVSTLELGDSALYLCASSRLGGSSEKLFFGSGTQLSVL.

The chain couples TRBV6-4 to TRBJ1-2; D remains ambiguous. The CDR3 spans 11 residues. V gave up 4 bases and J gave up 5 bases, with 5 bases separating them. CDR1 is MRHNA and CDR2 is SNTAGT in the germline V gene. This CDR3 reads CASSVSYGYTF. CDR3 nucleotide sequence: TGTGCCAGCAGTGTGTCTTATGGCTACACCTTC.

The chain links TRBV6-6 to TRBJ2-3; 10 nucleotides align to TRBD2. Germline V CDR1 and CDR2: MNHNY, SVGAGI (reference sequence). J gave up 2 bases and V 5 bases, and 13 bases lay outside the gene matches. CDR3 length: 18 residues. CDR3 bases: TGTGCCAGCAGTCCTTTACCCCTAGCGGGGGTCCCCACAGATACGCAGTATTTT. Its translation: CASSPLPLAGVPTDTQYF.

This chain connects TRBV3-1 (or the pseudogene TRBV3-2) to TRBJ2-5; perhaps TRBD2 as D (6 bases). V was clipped by 4 bases and J by 7 bases, with 16 bases between them. Germline CDR1 LGHDT, CDR2 YNNKEL (reference sequence). This CDR3 region has 14 residues. CDR3 sequence reads: CASSPRTNAVTQYF. CDR3 sequence (DNA): TGTGCCAGCAGCCCCCGGACTAATGCAGTGACCCAGTACTTC.

This clone was seen a single time. The chain employs TRBV19 and TRBJ1-1, with 8 bases lining up with TRBD1. Trimming at V came to 11 bases and at J to 2 bases, leaving 7 bases not matched to a gene. The germline gives CDR1 LNHDA, CDR2 SQIVND (reference sequence). This CDR3 is 13 amino acids long. Here the CDR3 reads CAAQDRVNTEAFF. The CDR3 region has the DNA TGTGCCGCCCAGGACAGGGTAAACACTGAAGCTTTCTTT.

This chain uses TRBV19 with TRBJ1-1, with 8 bases matching TRBD1. V lost 9 bases, J lost 1 base, and 1 base stayed unmatched. The CDR3 has 12 residues. Per germline, CDR1 LNHDA and CDR2 SQIVND (reference sequence). The CDR3 DNA sequence: TGTGCCAGCGACAGGGGGAACACTGAAGCTTTCTTT. This translates into CASDRGNTEAFF. The full variable domain, completed using reference TRBV19 and TRBJ1-1, is DGGITQSPKYLFRKEGQNVTLSCEQNLNHDAMYWYRQDPGQGLRLIYYSQIVNDFQKGDIAEGYSVSREKKESFPLTVTSAQKNPTAFYLCASDRGNTEAFFGQGTRLTVV.

This clone was recorded many times. This chain joins TRBV19 and TRBJ2-4; 7 positions agree with TRBD1. CDR3 size: 15 residues. After removal of 1 base from V and 9 bases from J, the junction contained 9 bases not matched to a gene. Germline V gene lookup returns CDR1 LNHDA and CDR2 SQIVND (reference sequence). CDR3 sequence: CASSIGSRTGIIQYF. The CDR3 DNA is TGTGCCAGTAGTATAGGAAGTAGGACAGGAATCATTCAGTACTTC.

V is TRBV6-2 or TRBV6-3 and J is TRBJ2-1; D perhaps matches TRBD2 (5 bases). With 4 bases removed from V and 2 bases from J, the gap between germline ends came to 9 bases. CDR1 and CDR2 from the germline V gene are MNHEY and SVGEGT. This CDR3 is 14 amino acids long. Here the CDR3 reads CASSFRRTYNEQFF. For the CDR3, the DNA is TGTGCCAGCAGTTTTAGGAGGACCTACAATGAGCAGTTCTTC.

This clone was found a few times. The J gene is TRBJ1-6, the V gene TRBV7-2, with no clear D. Germline V gives CDR1 SGHTA, CDR2 FQGNSA. The CDR3 has 18 residues. Deletions cut 3 bases from V and 0 bases from J, with 15 bases between. The CDR3 reads CASSLGWERSSYNSPLHF. The CDR3 coding sequence is TGTGCCAGCAGCTTGGGGTGGGAGAGAAGCTCCTATAATTCACCCCTCCACTTT. Looking up the rest from reference TRBV7-2 and TRBJ1-6 gives the full variable domain: GAGVSQSPSNKVTEKGKDVELRCDPISGHTALYWYRQSLGQGLEFLIYFQGNSAPDKSGLPSDRFSAERTGGSVSTLTIQRTQQEDSAVYLCASSLGWERSSYNSPLHFGNGTRLTVT.

The rearrangement uses TRBV5-4 and TRBJ2-1; 9 bases are shared with TRBD1. V gave up 5 bases and J gave up 4 bases; unmatched junction bases: 7. Germline V gene sequence: CDR1 SGHNT, CDR2 YYREEE (reference sequence). This CDR3 contains 15 residues. This chain's CDR3 is CASRRQGGSYNEQFF. The CDR3 DNA is TGTGCCAGCAGGCGACAGGGGGGATCGTACAATGAGCAGTTCTTC.

The V call is TRBV4-3, the J call TRBJ1-1, with D maybe TRBD1 (6 bases). In germline, CDR1 is LGHNA, CDR2 YSLEER. The CDR3 totals 13 residues. V shed 0 bases and J shed 10 bases, with 12 bases lying between them. The CDR3 DNA follows: TGCGCCAGCAGCCAAGAACTTAGGGGGGGAGCTTTCTTT. The encoded protein is CASSQELRGGAFF.

This chain joins TRBV4-1 and TRBJ2-1; D call uncertain. Per germline, CDR1 MGHRA and CDR2 YSYEKL. This CDR3 spans 12 amino acids. Trimming took off 3 bases at V and 9 bases at J, with 9 bases between the two ends. The CDR3 nucleotides are TGCGCCAGCAGCCATGCTTTCGGTGAGCAGTTCTTC. Amino acids: CASSHAFGEQFF.

The chain links TRBV24-1 to TRBJ1-3; 9 positions match TRBD1. With 1 base clipped from V and 9 bases from J, the junction kept 6 bases outside the gene matches. The CDR3 runs 15 residues. Germline V gene data show CDR1 as KGHDR and CDR2 as SFDVKD. The CDR3 region is CATSDFSDRGGTIYF. The CDR3 region has the DNA TGTGCCACCAGTGATTTTTCGGACAGGGGTGGCACCATATATTTT.

The genes are TRBV27 and TRBJ2-6; TRBD1 matches 11 bases. V lost 5 bases, J lost 2 bases, and 14 bases stayed unmatched. CDR3 length: 20 amino acids. Germline CDR1 reads MNHEY; CDR2 reads SMNVEV (reference sequence). The CDR3 loop reads CASSLYRGQGAITGANVLTF. The CDR3 DNA reads as TGTGCCAGCAGTCTCTACCGTGGACAGGGGGCTATCACTGGGGCCAACGTCCTGACTTTC.

The chain couples TRBV2 to TRBJ2-7, with D perhaps TRBD1 (7 bases). Germline V CDR1 and CDR2: SNHLY, FYNNEI. Trimming took 6 bases from V and 3 from J, leaving 12 bases between them. The CDR3 contains 13 residues. Here the CDR3 reads CASSRGTVYEQYF. The DNA of the CDR3 is TGTGCCAGCAGCCGGGGGACAGTCTACGAGCAGTACTTC.

The V call is TRBV15, the J call TRBJ1-6; no definite D call. CDR1 is LNHNV and CDR2 is YYDKDF in the germline V gene (reference sequence). Trimming stripped 0 bases from V and 9 bases from J, with 9 bases between. The CDR3 extends over 14 amino acids. The CDR3 DNA reads as TGTGCCACCAGCAGAGATCCGCGGGGTTCACCCCTCCACTTT. Amino acids: CATSRDPRGSPLHF.

The J gene is TRBJ2-7, the V gene TRBV7-3, with 10 nucleotides matching TRBD1. The CDR3 runs 14 residues. In germline, CDR1 is SGHTA, CDR2 FQGTGA. The V and J ends lost 5 bases and 5 bases, in that order; junction bases with no gene match: 6. CDR3 nucleotide sequence: TGTGCCAGCAGCGCTCAAGGGACAGGGGACGAGCAGTACTTC. As protein: CASSAQGTGDEQYF.